This TCR beta chain is drawn from a study of T cell responses to AZD1222 COVID-19 vaccine. Clones were read by immunoSEQ multiplex PCR, and TCRdb kept only the in-frame ones, dropping some. Among roughly 46,000 clones listed, 70% to 90% were seen once. This sequence originates from an adult who received the AZD1222 COVID-19 vaccine. Specimen: peripheral blood, collected 28 days after the second AZD1222 dose.

The CDR3 reads CATSDADLAGKPNEQFF. For the CDR3, the DNA is TGTGCCACCAGTGATGCCGATCTAGCAGGAAAACCCAATGAGCAGTTCTTC. The chain joins TRBV24-1 to TRBJ2-1, with D perhaps matching TRBD2 (5 bases). V was trimmed by 3 bases and J by 6 bases, leaving 20 bases between them. CDR3 length: 17 residues. Per the germline V gene, CDR1 is KGHDR and CDR2 is SFDVKD.